Following are 29 T cell receptor beta chains from one sample sequenced in a study of blood T cell repertoires in COVID-19. Generated by immunoSEQ multiplex PCR, the TCRdb table keeps only in-frame clones and is missing some. The data contain over 85,000 clones, approximately 70% of them seen just once; the ten biggest clones take up over 6%. The sequenced material came from peripheral blood. Receptors were obtained from a woman aged 55-75 years with acute or convalescent COVID-19.

The chain recombines TRBV28 with TRBJ1-2, with 8 bases identical to TRBD1. CDR3 size: 15 residues. After removal of 3 bases from V and 8 bases from J, the junction contained 11 bases not matched to a gene. Looked up from germline, CDR1 is MDHEN and CDR2 is SYDVKM. The CDR3 protein is CASSFADRVLGGYTF. In DNA, the CDR3 is TGTGCCAGCAGTTTCGCGGACAGGGTGTTAGGCGGCTACACCTTC.

The chain employs TRBV10-3 and TRBJ1-2; no definite D call. Trimming stripped 0 bases from V and 1 base from J, with 6 bases between. CDR1 is ENHRY and CDR2 is SYGVKD in the germline V gene. There are 14 residues in the CDR3. CDR3 region: CAISESEVNYGYTF. The DNA of the CDR3 is TGTGCCATCAGTGAGTCGGAGGTTAACTATGGCTACACCTTC.

The chain couples TRBV10-3 to TRBJ2-7; 9 bases fit TRBD2. The CDR3 contains 15 residues. V was clipped by 6 bases and J by 5 bases; unmatched bases: 11. Per germline, CDR1 ENHRY and CDR2 SYGVKD. CDR3 residues: CAIRSSGGPGNEQYF. In DNA, the CDR3 is TGTGCCATCAGGAGTAGCGGGGGACCGGGTAACGAGCAGTACTTC.

The J gene is TRBJ1-1, the V gene TRBV30; possible D gene TRBD1, 5 bases. Germline CDR1 reads GTSNPN; CDR2 reads SVGIG (reference sequence). V shed 0 bases and J shed 1 base, with 6 bases lying between them. This CDR3 is 13 amino acids long. CDR3 sequence: CAWSVGQNTEAFF. CDR3 sequence (DNA): TGTGCCTGGAGTGTGGGGCAGAACACTGAAGCTTTCTTT.

V usage is TRBV6-5 and J usage is TRBJ2-5, with a possible D match to TRBD2 (7 bases). The CDR3 has 13 amino acids. V was shortened by 8 bases and J by 5 bases, with 15 bases between the two germline ends. In germline, CDR1 is MNHEY, CDR2 SVGAGI. CDR3 sequence: CASERTRGETQYF. The CDR3 DNA is TGTGCCAGCGAAAGGACTAGGGGGGAGACCCAGTACTTC.

The chain has TRBV21-1 and TRBJ2-7; the D segment call TRBD2 is taken from the table without a DNA check. TRBV21-1 is termed a pseudogene. The CDR3 is made up of 16 amino acids. The CDR3 reads CASSHEFGGAQYEQYF. DNA for the CDR3: TGTGCCAGCAGCCATGAGTTCGGGGGGGCGCAGTACGAGCAGTACTTC.

V is TRBV28 and J is TRBJ1-4; D not resolved. This CDR3 has 14 amino acids. The V gene lost 9 bases and the J gene lost 8 bases, with 19 bases spanning the gap. The germline V gene encodes CDR1 MDHEN and CDR2 SYDVKM. In DNA, the CDR3 is TGTGCCAGTGAAACAACCGGCGGGGTCGAAAAACTGTTTTTT. Its translation: CASETTGGVEKLFF. The whole variable domain, remainder taken from reference TRBV28 and TRBJ1-4, is DVKVTQSSRYLVKRTGEKVFLECVQDMDHENMFWYRQDPGLGLRLIYFSYDVKMKEKGDIPEGYSVSREKKERFSLILESASTNQTSMYLCASETTGGVEKLFFGSGTQLSVL.

This chain connects TRBV7-2 to TRBJ1-5; D perhaps matches TRBD1 (6 bases). The ends were cut back, 9 bases at V and 0 bases at J, with 18 bases in the middle. CDR3 length: 16 amino acids. Germline CDR1 SGHTA, CDR2 FQGNSA. In nucleotides, the CDR3 is TGTGCCAGAAGAGACAGGCTATACTCTAGCAATCAGCCCCAGCATTTT. It codes for CARRDRLYSSNQPQHF.

This chain links TRBV14 with TRBJ2-3; 10 nucleotides agree with TRBD2. The CDR3 extends over 15 amino acids. Per the germline V gene, CDR1 is SGHDN and CDR2 is FVKESK. Trimming removed 5 bases from V and 4 bases from J; junction bases left unmatched: 6. CDR3 loop: CASSSPSGGPDTQYF. CDR3 in DNA: TGTGCCAGCAGCTCCCCTAGCGGGGGACCAGATACGCAGTATTTT.

V usage is TRBV6-4 and J usage is TRBJ1-6; D perhaps matches TRBD1 (6 bases). This CDR3 region has 15 residues. Per the germline V gene, CDR1 is MRHNA and CDR2 is SNTAGT. Trimming removed 2 bases from V and 7 bases from J, with 12 bases in between. This chain's CDR3 is CASSDGQGRNSPLHF. The CDR3 DNA reads TGTGCCAGCAGTGACGGGCAGGGGCGCAATTCACCCCTCCACTTT.

This clone was seen a handful of times. The chain carries TRBV19 and TRBJ1-5; the match to TRBD1 covers 7 bases. Germline-derived CDR1 and CDR2 are LNHDA and SQIVND (reference sequence). With 7 bases clipped from V and 2 bases from J, the junction kept 8 bases outside the gene matches. This CDR3 has 15 residues. The chain's CDR3 is CASTVTGAGNQPQHF. The CDR3 bases are TGTGCCAGTACCGTTACAGGGGCCGGCAATCAGCCCCAGCATTTT.

The rearrangement links TRBV5-5 to TRBJ2-7, with 7 bases fitting TRBD2. There are 15 residues in the CDR3. Germline trimming cut 3 bases from V and 0 bases from J; bases unmatched to any gene: 6. Germline V gives CDR1 SGHKS, CDR2 YYEKEE (reference sequence). The CDR3 DNA is TGTGCCAGCAGCTGGGAGGGAAGGGTCTCCTACGAGCAGTACTTC. It yields the protein CASSWEGRVSYEQYF.

The V gene is TRBV28, the J gene TRBJ1-2; D perhaps matches TRBD1 (5 bases). This CDR3 region has 15 residues. Trimming cost V 5 bases and J 0 bases, with 13 bases left between them. CDR1 and CDR2 (germline): MDHEN, SYDVKM. The CDR3 loop is CASSPETAANYGYTF. CDR3 DNA: TGTGCCAGCAGTCCGGAGACAGCTGCTAACTATGGCTACACCTTC.

The V and J genes are TRBV19 and TRBJ1-2; TRBD1 aligns across 7 bases. This CDR3 has 14 residues. The J segment lost 2 bases and the V segment lost 5 bases, leaving 5 bases of the junction unmatched. Germline V gives CDR1 LNHDA, CDR2 SQIVND (reference sequence). The CDR3 DNA sequence: TGTGCCAGTAGTCCCCAACAGGGGAACTATGGCTACACCTTC. Its protein product is CASSPQQGNYGYTF.

The V and J genes are TRBV11-2 and TRBJ1-2; no clear D gene. The CDR3 has 14 amino acids. Per germline, CDR1 SGHAT and CDR2 FQNNGV. Deletions cut 1 base from V and 0 bases from J, with 6 bases between. CDR3 sequence: CASSLVAANYGYTF. The CDR3 nucleotides read TGTGCCAGCAGCTTAGTCGCAGCTAACTATGGCTACACCTTC.

This clone was detected only a few times. This chain links TRBV4-2 with TRBJ2-7, with 11 positions matching TRBD1. CDR3 size: 15 residues. Looked up from germline, CDR1 is LGHNA and CDR2 is YNFKEQ. V lost 4 bases, J lost 2 bases, and 4 bases stayed unmatched. In DNA form, the CDR3 reads TGTGCCAGCAGCCGGCTGGGACAGGGGGCCTACGAGCAGTACTTC. Amino acids: CASSRLGQGAYEQYF.

The chain carries TRBV7-2 and TRBJ2-5; possibly TRBD2 for D (5 bases). V lost 5 bases to trimming and J lost 5 bases, with 24 bases between them. Germline V gene data show CDR1 as SGHTA and CDR2 as FQGNSA. This CDR3 is 17 amino acids long. The CDR3 spells CASSALGLRKTGETQYF. Here the CDR3 DNA reads TGTGCCAGCAGCGCCCTAGGACTTAGAAAAACGGGGGAGACCCAGTACTTC. Full variable domain (remainder filled in from reference TRBV7-2 and TRBJ2-5): GAGVSQSPSNKVTEKGKDVELRCDPISGHTALYWYRQSLGQGLEFLIYFQGNSAPDKSGLPSDRFSAERTGGSVSTLTIQRTQQEDSAVYLCASSALGLRKTGETQYFGPGTRLLVL.

The V gene is TRBV7-9, the J gene TRBJ1-5; TRBD1 matches at 7 bases. This CDR3 has 15 residues. CDR1 and CDR2 from the germline V gene are SEHNR and FQNEAQ (reference sequence). The V gene end was trimmed by 1 base and the J gene end by 0 bases; junction bases not matched to a gene: 0. In DNA form, the CDR3 reads TGTGCCAGCAGCTTAGAGGGGGCTAGCAATCAGCCCCAGCATTTT. It yields the protein CASSLEGASNQPQHF. Based on the CDR3 plus reference TRBV7-9 and TRBJ1-5, the full variable domain is DTGVSQNPRHKITKRGQNVTFRCDPISEHNRLYWYRQTLGQGPEFLTYFQNEAQLEKSRLLSDRFSAERPKGSFSTLEIQRTEQGDSAMYLCASSLEGASNQPQHFGDGTRLSIL.

The chain uses TRBV29-1 and TRBJ1-2; 9 positions match TRBD1. The germline V gene encodes CDR1 SQVTM and CDR2 ANQGSEA. The CDR3 spans 15 residues. Trimming at V came to 7 bases and at J to 3 bases, leaving 12 bases not matched to a gene. This chain's CDR3 is CSAGTGRGVDYGYTF. The CDR3 DNA sequence: TGCAGCGCCGGGACAGGGAGGGGGGTCGACTATGGCTACACCTTC.

This rearrangement joins TRBV18 to TRBJ2-7, with 11 nucleotides matching TRBD1. The CDR3 has 15 residues. Germline lookup yields CDR1 KGHSH and CDR2 LQKENI. Unmatched junction bases numbered 7, after V lost 6 bases and J lost 3 bases. The CDR3 sequence: CASSPGQGAGYEQYF. The CDR3 nucleotides read TGTGCCAGCTCCCCAGGACAGGGGGCAGGCTACGAGCAGTACTTC.

The V and J genes are TRBV11-3 and TRBJ2-5, with a possible D match to TRBD1 (6 bases). From germline, CDR1 is SGHNT and CDR2 YENEEA. V lost 5 bases and J lost 5, with 18 bases in between. The CDR3 sequence is 15 residues long. The DNA for the CDR3 is TGTGCCAGCAGCCCCGGACAGTTAAGAATCGAGACCCAGTACTTC. Amino acid sequence: CASSPGQLRIETQYF.

This sequence joins TRBV19 and TRBJ1-3; D is uncertain. Per germline, CDR1 LNHDA and CDR2 SQIVND (reference sequence). V was shortened by 8 bases and J by 0 bases, with 14 bases between the two germline ends. The CDR3 length is 15 residues. CDR3 loop: CASGASGFSGNTIYF. As DNA, the CDR3 is TGTGCCAGTGGCGCGTCAGGATTCTCTGGAAACACCATATATTTT.

The rearrangement joins TRBV27 to TRBJ2-3; 7 positions match TRBD2. The CDR3 is made up of 14 amino acids. V gave up 6 bases and J gave up 6 bases; unmatched junction bases: 9. Looked up from germline, CDR1 is MNHEY and CDR2 is SMNVEV (reference sequence). The CDR3 DNA reads TGTGCCAGCAGGCAGCGGGACCTCCGGGATACGCAGTATTTT. Encoded protein: CASRQRDLRDTQYF.

The rearrangement uses TRBV9 and TRBJ2-1; 8 bases fit TRBD2. The ends lost 0 bases at V and 4 bases at J; junction bases unmatched: 3. The CDR3 has 15 residues. Per the germline V gene, CDR1 is SGDLS and CDR2 is YYNGEE. The CDR3 protein is CASSVGQRGYNEQFF. The DNA of the CDR3 is TGTGCCAGCAGCGTAGGCCAGCGGGGGTACAATGAGCAGTTCTTC.

The CDR3 spells CASTTSGGAYNEQFF. For the CDR3, the DNA is TGCGCCAGCACGACTAGCGGGGGGGCGTACAATGAGCAGTTCTTC. This sequence joins TRBV5-1 and TRBJ2-1; 14 nucleotides align to TRBD2. The length of the CDR3 is 15 residues. J lost 4 bases, V lost 6 bases, and 3 bases had no gene match. Germline V CDR1 and CDR2: SGHRS, YFSETQ.

V and J are TRBV19 and TRBJ1-1; no definite D call. In germline, CDR1 is LNHDA, CDR2 SQIVND (reference sequence). The ends were cut back, 5 bases at V and 1 base at J, with 11 bases in the middle. The CDR3 spans 14 residues. CDR3 region: CASSASGRNTEAFF. DNA of the CDR3: TGTGCCAGTAGTGCCTCCGGGAGGAACACTGAAGCTTTCTTT.

The genes are TRBV6-6 and TRBJ2-5; 9 bases line up with TRBD1. Germline values: CDR1 MNHNY, CDR2 SVGAGI (reference sequence). This CDR3 is built from 14 residues. V lost 7 bases and J lost 5; bases outside the gene matches: 8. CDR3 DNA: TGTGCCAGCAATTCACAGGGGGCACTGGAGACCCAGTACTTC. Amino acids: CASNSQGALETQYF.

The rearrangement uses TRBV3-1 (or the pseudogene TRBV3-2) and TRBJ2-2, with no clear D. V was pared by 4 bases and J by 0 bases, with 9 bases between. This CDR3 comprises 15 residues. In germline, CDR1 is LGHDT, CDR2 YNNKEL (reference sequence). DNA of the CDR3: TGTGCCAGCAGCCGAGGTAGAACGAACACCGGGGAGCTGTTTTTT. Protein: CASSRGRTNTGELFF.

V usage is TRBV7-2 and J usage is TRBJ1-3; weak D call: TRBD1 (5 bases). CDR3 size: 16 residues. Per the germline V gene, CDR1 is SGHTA and CDR2 is FQGNSA. V dropped 3 bases and J dropped 2 bases, with 14 bases sitting between them. CDR3 sequence reads: CASSLGLGRAGNTIYF. CDR3 DNA: TGTGCCAGCAGCTTGGGGCTTGGACGAGCTGGAAACACCATATATTTT.